This T cell receptor (beta chain) is from a study of blood T cells in healthy people across ages. The sample holds one count of this clonotype. The sample providers were healthy Caucasian people from Russia, aged roughly 6 to 90. A second about 7 to 12 cycle PCR used barcoded and J-beta primers. One entry per CDR3 protein, called by TCRdb with MiXCR from the 5' RACE reads. Of 650,000 to 1,000,000 distinct CDR3 sequences in the sample, 35% to 50% are singletons; the top ten hold roughly 18%. V was clipped by 7 bases and J by 0 bases, with 9 bases between them. CDR3 length equals 14 residues. The TCR originated in a man aged 80 or over in good health. The sequenced sample consisted of blood. The chain links TRBV12-3 or TRBV12-4 to TRBJ2-2; D remains ambiguous. CDR3 sequence (DNA): TGTGCCAGCAATCGGGCGGCGAACACCGGGGAGCTGTTTTTT. This translates into CASNRAANTGELFF.